This TCR beta chain was sequenced for a study of blood T cell repertoires in COVID-19. Clones were sequenced by immunoSEQ multiplex PCR, and TCRdb holds only the in-frame ones, with some missing. The top ten clones hold roughly 11% of a sample with some 83,000 clones, over 75% of them seen once. Looked up from germline, CDR1 is KGHSH and CDR2 is LQKENI. Unmatched junction bases numbered 6, after V lost 8 bases and J lost 3 bases. The CDR3 is 13 residues long. This chain links TRBV18 with TRBJ2-5; the match to TRBD1 covers 7 bases. This TCR derives from a man aged 45 to 65 with acute or convalescent COVID-19. The sequencing sample was made of peripheral blood. The CDR3 sequence: CASAGTAKETQYF. The CDR3 bases are TGTGCCAGCGCCGGGACAGCAAAAGAGACCCAGTACTTC.